These 9 T cell receptor beta chains originate from one sample sequenced in a study of cytomegalovirus exposure and HLA in healthy donors. Profiled with immunoSEQ multiplex PCR; TCRdb holds only in-frame clones, not every one. The sample has roughly 330,000 clones, roughly 90% seen once. Sequencing was performed on PBMCs. All receptors come from a woman aged 25 to 39 in good health and CMV-seropositive.

The chain uses TRBV7-8 and TRBJ1-5; D might be TRBD1 (6 bases). This CDR3 is 15 amino acids long. Per germline, CDR1 SGHVS and CDR2 FQNEAQ. V was clipped by 5 bases and J by 0 bases, with 11 bases between them. The CDR3 sequence: CASSAGTPSNQPQHF. CDR3 sequence (DNA): TGTGCCAGCAGCGCCGGGACACCTAGCAATCAGCCCCAGCATTTT.

The chain recombines TRBV9 with TRBJ2-1; D unresolved. The V gene lost 0 bases and the J gene lost 7 bases, with 5 bases spanning the gap. CDR1 and CDR2 from the germline V gene are SGDLS and YYNGEE. This CDR3 contains 12 residues. As DNA, the CDR3 is TGTGCCAGCAGCGTAGGGCCGAATGAGCAGTTCTTC. This sequence encodes CASSVGPNEQFF.

This clone was seen just once. V usage is TRBV2 and J usage is TRBJ1-4; TRBD1 agrees at 7 bases. CDR1 and CDR2 (germline): SNHLY, FYNNEI. The V segment lost 6 bases and the J segment 3 bases; nucleotides outside the gene matches: 7. This CDR3 has 15 residues. The CDR3 sequence is CASSRNRGANEKLFF. In DNA, the CDR3 is TGTGCCAGCAGCCGTAACAGGGGAGCTAATGAAAAACTGTTTTTT.

The J gene is TRBJ2-1, the V gene TRBV19, with D maybe TRBD1 (5 bases). Germline CDR1 is LNHDA and CDR2 is SQIVND (reference sequence). V was shortened by 4 bases and J by 0 bases, with 19 bases between the two germline ends. This CDR3 is built from 18 residues. As DNA, the CDR3 is TGTGCCAGTAGTACAAATCTAGGGGCGTTGGACTCCTACAATGAGCAGTTCTTC. As protein: CASSTNLGALDSYNEQFF.

This sequence joins TRBV28 and TRBJ1-2; 7 nucleotides match TRBD1. CDR3 length: 15 amino acids. Germline loops: CDR1 MDHEN, CDR2 SYDVKM. V lost 4 bases and J lost 8; bases outside the gene matches: 13. The CDR3 loop reads CASSSPSTQGTGYTF. The CDR3 DNA reads TGTGCCAGCAGTTCCCCTTCGACACAGGGGACCGGCTACACCTTC.

The chain carries TRBV28 and TRBJ2-5, with TRBD2 as a possible D gene (6 bases). Germline CDR1 is MDHEN and CDR2 is SYDVKM. Trimming left V 6 bases short and J 4 bases short, with 24 bases between. The CDR3 is 17 residues long. CDR3 in DNA: TGTGCCAGCAGGTCCGTTGCGGGACCCCGACGGGGAGAGACCCAGTACTTC. It specifies CASRSVAGPRRGETQYF.

The chain links TRBV19 to TRBJ2-5; tentative D call: TRBD1 (5 bases). Germline CDR1 is LNHDA and CDR2 is SQIVND (reference sequence). The CDR3 is made up of 15 amino acids. With 0 bases removed from V and 6 bases from J, the gap between germline ends came to 14 bases. The CDR3 loop reads CASSIDRGRVKTQYF. The CDR3 DNA follows: TGTGCCAGTAGTATAGATCGCGGCAGGGTAAAGACCCAGTACTTC.

The CDR3 DNA sequence: TGTGCCAGTAGTAGGACTCTGGGGCGAAGGGACACTGAAGCTTTCTTT. Its protein is CASSRTLGRRDTEAFF. J is TRBJ1-1 and V is TRBV19; TRBD1 is a possible D gene (5 bases). The CDR3 is 16 amino acids. Germline V CDR1 and CDR2: LNHDA, SQIVND (reference sequence). Deletions cut 4 bases from V and 3 bases from J, with 18 bases between.

The rearrangement links TRBV30 to TRBJ1-5, with no clear D. Germline V gene sequence: CDR1 GTSNPN, CDR2 SVGIG (reference sequence). The CDR3 runs to 14 residues. Trimming removed 3 bases from V and 4 bases from J, with 13 bases in between. The CDR3 reads CAWRRAGGNQPQHF. The CDR3 nucleotides are TGTGCCTGGAGGCGGGCTGGTGGGAATCAGCCCCAGCATTTT.